In its sample, the clone carrying this TCR beta chain was seen many times. Relying on iRepertoire HTBI primers and Arm-PCR of CDR3 regions, the team built TCR beta libraries. Each CDR3 protein gets one entry after TCRdb re-called the multiplex PCR reads with MiXCR. The sample lists more than 450,000 distinct CDR3 sequences, more than 10% seen once, with over 7% in the top ten. This sample was taken from a study of regulatory T cells in long-lasting Graves disease. In germline, CDR1 is MNHNS, CDR2 SASEGT. Deletions cut 6 bases from V and 0 bases from J, with 6 bases between. The CDR3 consists of 13 residues. Noted time point: newly diagnosed GD, antithyroid drugs for less than 3 months. PBMC RNA was the source of the TCR library. This same sample was also part of a study on T cells in Graves' hyperthyroidism and ophthalmopathy. From that second work: Every diagnosis used clinical symptoms, serum thyroxine and TRAb, thyroid ultrasound and orbital computed tomography. Prediction of ophthalmopathy progression came a median roughly 7.1 months pre-onset.

The sequencing used peripheral blood mononuclear cells (PBMCs), collected at new diagnosis, from a patient treated with antithyroid drugs. The chain is built from TRBV6-1 and TRBJ2-1; D is unclear. The source of this sequence is a woman aged 25 to 39 with Graves disease. This CDR3 reads CASSSASYNEQFF. In nucleotides, the CDR3 is TGTGCCAGCAGCAGTGCCTCCTACAATGAGCAGTTCTTC.